The subject of this entry is one T cell receptor beta chain. Its antigen remains undetermined. One base away there is no much larger clone; base qualities are not given. Healthy HIV-negative adults with no recently reported acute infections or vaccinations were included as donors. All donors were Caucasian adults living in Nashville, Tennessee, USA. Magnetic negative selection was used to enrich CD4+ T cells, after which naive cells were positively selected on CD45RA and the negative fraction became the memory subset. After blood collection by leukapheresis, PBMCs were isolated using Ficoll-Histopaque density gradient centrifugation and then cryopreserved in the vapor phase of liquid nitrogen. Analytical flow cytometry was used to check the purity and quantity of each magnetically sorted T cell population. Genomic DNA was isolated from every sorted fraction and measured by UV absorbance on a Nanodrop 2000c.

Sequences SGHTA (CDR1) and FQGTGA (CDR2) are obtained from the germline V gene. The CDR3 runs 15 residues from the cysteine to the phenylalanine. Here the CDR3 DNA is all that survives: 45 bases in frame from base 1. Trimming takes 5 bases from V and 7 bases from J, and the germline ends sit 18 bases apart. These data belong to a study of shared clonotypes between healthy human individuals (dated by TCRdb to the early 2020s). As for the study more broadly: The cohort included three men and a couple of women between 18 and 49 years of age. For each donor, three plates each were used for CD4 naive and CD4 memory, two plates were used for CD8 naive, and one plate was used for CD8 memory. To estimate repertoire size and how much clonotypes are shared between individuals, the study performed deep sequencing of blood TCR repertoires from five healthy adults. To increase sequencing depth and limit assay-specific biases, different laboratories used diverse techniques to prepare libraries and sequence TCR repertoires. Between about 0.94 and 8.9 billion PBMCs per donor were obtained by leukapheresis. Findings and caveats that apply to the study as a whole: Sharing across a handful of donors was observed for 5% to 6.5% of naive CD4, over 3% of naive CD8, around 2.5% of memory CD4, and about 0.4% of memory CD8 clonotypes. Because the study included only a small number of donors, the genetic and exposure-history diversity represented was limited. Clonotypes shared by all four sorted-subset donors showed higher generation probabilities than non-shared clonotypes. Based on pairwise subsampling, the degree of clonotype sharing among donors was expected to be affected by sequencing depth. Rarefaction of sorted-subset datasets indicated incomplete sequencing despite the large sequencing depth. Estimated clonotype richness was generally larger for naive than for memory subsets. Sampling was restricted to blood, and TCR repertoires in tissue are likely to differ from TCR repertoires in blood.

TCR CDR3 regions were amplified from genomic DNA by multiplex PCR using the deep immunoSEQ assay. Extracted genomic DNA from each cell subset was spread evenly across all wells of several immunoSEQ 96-well plates, with each plate serving as a replicate. For sorted subsets, approximately 190 ng of genomic DNA, equivalent to 25,000 to 30,000 T cell genomes, went into each replicate PCR. The purified libraries were quantified using a Qubit 3.0 fluorometer, sized with a Bioanalyzer 2100, and then quantified again using the KAPA Library Quantification kit. A separate single-read 150-cycle Illumina NextSeq 550 flow cell was used to sequence each immunoSEQ 96-well plate. Per the source publication's procedure: Because the immunoSEQ output included only junctional sequences and no quality scores, the filtering could not be the same as the filtering used for full-length reads. To assign V/J genes and CDR3, sequences were annotated using PyIR, a Python wrapper for IgBLAST v1.9, with IMGT germline references. Reads were filtered out if the reads had weak V/J assignments (E-value above 1e-6), no CDR3, stop codons, out-of-frame junctions, or ambiguous translated residues. V3J clonotypes were defined by identical inferred V gene, J gene, and CDR3 amino acid sequence. Percentage overlap between repertoires was calculated by dividing the number of shared unique clonotypes by the size of the smaller repertoire. Richness of each repertoire was evaluated using RTK rarefaction, the Chao1 estimator, and Recon v2.1 estimates of unobserved clonotypes. Generation probabilities for all TCRbeta clonotypes obtained by the gDNA method from several donors were computed using OLGA. TCRdb limited this immuneACCESS table to in-frame rearrangements with V and J called. A share of clones is missing; checked studies link under half to unresolved V genes, and the rest is unexplained. V and J calls and clone size come straight from that table; D and trimming were deduced from the DNA. The sample yields 2 million to 2.5 million clones; around 92% were counted once. Roughly 0.34% of the sample goes to the ten largest clones.

Sequenced: naive CD4+ T cells from PBMCs. The cell subset or site label corresponds to: CD45RA+ positively selected. Here the chain combines TRBV7-3 and TRBJ2-1; a tentative D call is TRBD2 (6 bases match). This clonotype originated in a man in his late teens or twenties in good health. Some clones in this sample may be carry-over from other donors' samples. CDR3 reads: CASSAPQEGRNEQFF. The nucleotide sequence is TGTGCCAGCAGCGCCCCACAGGAGGGAAGGAATGAGCAGTTCTTC.